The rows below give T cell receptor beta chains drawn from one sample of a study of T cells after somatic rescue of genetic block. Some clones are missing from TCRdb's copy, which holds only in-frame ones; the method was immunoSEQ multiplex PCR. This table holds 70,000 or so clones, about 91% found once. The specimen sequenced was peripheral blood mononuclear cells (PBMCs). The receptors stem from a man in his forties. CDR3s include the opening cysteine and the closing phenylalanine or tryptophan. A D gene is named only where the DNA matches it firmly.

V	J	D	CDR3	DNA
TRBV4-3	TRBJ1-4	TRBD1	CASSQEGTGWEKLFF	TGCGCCAGCAGCCAAGAGGGGACAGGGTGGGAAAAACTGTTTTTT
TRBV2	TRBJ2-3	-	CASSELGQYTDTQYF	TGTGCCAGCAGTGAACTCGGTCAGTACACAGATACGCAGTATTTT
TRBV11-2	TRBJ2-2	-	CASSSWVLNTGELFF	TGTGCCAGCAGCTCCTGGGTACTGAACACCGGGGAGCTGTTTTTT
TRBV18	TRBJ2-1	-	CASSPPQGRSNEQFF	TGTGCCAGCTCACCACCACAGGGTCGTAGCAATGAGCAGTTCTTC
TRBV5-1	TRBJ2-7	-	CASSWTGAKEIEQYF	TGCGCCAGCAGCTGGACCGGGGCCAAAGAGATCGAGCAGTACTTC
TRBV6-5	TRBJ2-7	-	CASSPGLRWAQYF	TGTGCCAGCAGCCCCGGACTCCGTTGGGCGCAGTACTTC
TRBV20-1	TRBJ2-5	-	CSASDPATQYF	TGCAGTGCTAGTGACCCGGCGACCCAGTACTTC
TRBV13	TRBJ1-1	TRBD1	CASSLGGQGTVDTEAFF	TGTGCCAGCAGCTTAGGAGGCCAGGGGACAGTCGACACTGAAGCTTTCTTT
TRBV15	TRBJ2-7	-	CATSRDPGYEQYF	TGTGCCACCAGCAGAGATCCGGGCTACGAGCAGTACTTC
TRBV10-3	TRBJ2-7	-	CAISEGGADEQYF	TGTGCCATCAGTGAAGGAGGGGCCGACGAGCAGTACTTC
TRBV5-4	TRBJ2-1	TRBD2	CASSRGLAGAYNEQFF	TGTGCCAGCAGCCGGGGACTAGCGGGAGCCTACAATGAGCAGTTCTTC
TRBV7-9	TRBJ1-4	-	CASSLAGGGTNEKLFF	TGTGCCAGCAGCTTAGCGGGCGGAGGGACCAATGAAAAACTGTTTTTT
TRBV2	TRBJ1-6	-	CASKVGDFYNSPLHF	TGTGCCAGCAAGGTTGGGGATTTCTATAATTCACCCCTCCACTTT
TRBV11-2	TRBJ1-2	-	CASSSLTANYGYTF	TGTGCCAGCAGCTCGTTGACAGCTAACTATGGCTACACCTTC
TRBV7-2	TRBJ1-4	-	CASSLVATATNEKLFF	TGTGCCAGCAGCTTAGTAGCCACTGCAACTAATGAAAAACTGTTTTTT
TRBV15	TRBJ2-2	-	CATSRDLWGTGELFF	TGTGCCACCAGCAGAGATCTGTGGGGAACCGGGGAGCTGTTTTTT